This T cell receptor beta chain was profiled in a study of blood T cell repertoires in COVID-19. Study overall: Specimens from acute and convalescent COVID-19 originated in the United States, Italy and Spain.

Methods used by the authors: The authors estimated nucleated cell counts from reference gene primer amplification. TCRdb's copy holds only in-frame clones and misses some; the assay was immunoSEQ multiplex PCR. Clonal size and the V and J genes are those of that table, whereas D and trimming came from the DNA. Of tens of thousands of clones listed, roughly 85% are singletons. This CDR3 is built from 15 residues. The V and J ends lost 4 bases and 0 bases respectively, with 10 bases between them. CDR1 is LNHDA and CDR2 is SQIVND in the germline V gene (reference sequence). The clonotype was recovered from a human donor in a cohort sampled during active COVID-19. The chain couples TRBV19 to TRBJ2-1, with D possibly being TRBD2 (5 bases). Sample: peripheral blood. CDR3 in amino acids: CASSTPGSSYNEQFF. The CDR3 DNA sequence: TGTGCCAGTAGTACCCCGGGGAGCTCCTACAATGAGCAGTTCTTC.